This T cell receptor (beta chain) was recovered during a study of neurological immune-mediated disorders. Study-wide results and limits: None of the CDR3 amino acid sequences found in expanded clones was shared across subjects. This suggests that the TCR-beta repertoires were private in all groups.

This clonotype was picked up many times. Its antigen is undetermined. The ends were cut back, 1 base at V and 0 bases at J, with 11 bases in the middle. From germline, CDR1 is SGHDT and CDR2 YYEEEE. The CDR3 runs 16 residues. The cDNA was synthesized by 5'RACE incorporating 10-nucleotide random UMIs. Each sequencing run yielded over 160 million TCR-beta sequences from 15-18 subjects. Each CDR3 protein gets one entry after TCRdb re-called the 5' RACE reads with MiXCR. The sample comprises 20,000 or so distinct CDR3 sequences, around 15% of which are singletons, and approximately 16% rests with the top ten.

The V call is TRBV5-6, the J call TRBJ2-1, with a weak D call TRBD1 (6 bases). Material for sequencing was PBMCs. This TCR was sampled from a middle-aged woman with HTLV-1-associated myelopathy (HAM/TSP). CDR3 residues: CASSLKWTVSYNEQFF. The CDR3 coding sequence is TGTGCCAGCAGCTTGAAGTGGACAGTCTCCTACAATGAGCAGTTCTTC. Based on the CDR3 plus reference TRBV5-6 and TRBJ2-1, the full variable domain is DAGVTQSPTHLIKTRGQQVTLRCSPKSGHDTVSWYQQALGQGPQFIFQYYEEEERQRGNFPDRFSGHQFPNYSSELNVNALLLGDSALYLCASSLKWTVSYNEQFFGPGTRLTVL.